A selection of T cell receptor beta chains follows, all from one sample in a study of blood T cell repertoires in COVID-19. This table comes from immunoSEQ multiplex PCR, and its TCRdb copy is limited to in-frame clones, with some not included. The sample yields 300,000 to 400,000 clones, about 90% seen once. Sequenced sample: peripheral blood. The receptors stem from a woman between 50 and 59 years old with COVID-19, enrolled during active disease. The CDR3 runs from the conserved cysteine through the conserved F or W. A D gene is named only where the DNA matches it firmly. Clone size is given for some rows only: seen once, a few or many times, or a class if the clone is expanded.

CDR3nt,CDR3aa,abundance,v_gene,j_gene,d_gene
TGTGCCAGCAGCTACAAAGAATCGAACACTGAAGCTTTCTTT,CASSYKESNTEAFF,.,TRBV5-4,TRBJ1-1,.
TGTGCCAGCAGGGAGGGCCGCAATCAGCCCCAGCATTTT,CASREGRNQPQHF,few,TRBV2,TRBJ1-5,.
TGTGCCAGCAGCGGACAGGGTTCCTATGGCTACACCTTC,CASSGQGSYGYTF,.,TRBV2,TRBJ1-2,TRBD1
TGTGCCAGCAGCTTATCCGGGACAGGGGACACTGAAGCTTTCTTT,CASSLSGTGDTEAFF,few,TRBV13,TRBJ1-1,TRBD1
TGTGCCACCCAGGGGGAGACGAAGAACACTGAAGCTTTCTTT,CATQGETKNTEAFF,.,TRBV7-2,TRBJ1-1,TRBD1
TGTGCCAGCAGTGAAGGACAGGGATATGCTGAAGCTTTCTTT,CASSEGQGYAEAFF,.,TRBV2,TRBJ1-1,TRBD1
TGTGCCAGCTCCCGACAGGGAGGCACAGATACGCAGTATTTT,CASSRQGGTDTQYF,.,TRBV18,TRBJ2-3,TRBD1
TGTGCCAGCGCACATGGGACTAGCGGGGAGACCCAGTACTTC,CASAHGTSGETQYF,.,TRBV18,TRBJ2-5,TRBD2
TGCAGCGTAAGCCACCTTACGGAGACCCAGTACTTC,CSVSHLTETQYF,.,TRBV29-1,TRBJ2-5,.
TGCGCCAGCAGCTTAACGACAGGGTTGTACGAGCAGTACTTC,CASSLTTGLYEQYF,.,TRBV5-1,TRBJ2-7,TRBD1
TGTGCCAGCAGCGTAGGGAATTGGGCCCGGGACAGCTTGACTGGCTACACCTTC,CASSVGNWARDSLTGYTF,.,TRBV9,TRBJ1-2,TRBD1
TGTGCCAGCAGTAAGACTAGCGGGAGTCTGATCAGCACAGATACGCAGTATTTT,CASSKTSGSLISTDTQYF,.,TRBV5-8,TRBJ2-3,TRBD2
TGTGCCAGCAGTTCCGGGACTCCAAATGAGCAGTTCTTC,CASSSGTPNEQFF,.,TRBV12-3/TRBV12-4,TRBJ2-1,.
TGTGCCAGCAGTGACAGGGGGCTTGATGGCTACACCTTC,CASSDRGLDGYTF,.,TRBV25-1,TRBJ1-2,TRBD1
TGTGCTAGTCAGTGGAACACTGAAGCTTTCTTT,CASQWNTEAFF,.,TRBV12-5,TRBJ1-1,.
TGCGCCAGCAGCTTGGCACTGGCAGGTTATTCTCCGCGCCAAGAGACCCAGTACTTC,CASSLALAGYSPRQETQYF,.,TRBV5-1,TRBJ2-5,.
TGTGCCAGCTCACCCAACGCGGGACAGTCGATTAATGGCTACACCTTC,CASSPNAGQSINGYTF,.,TRBV18,TRBJ1-2,TRBD1
TGTGCCAGCAGGGGGACTAGGGAGGAGCAGTTCTTC,CASRGTREEQFF,.,TRBV12-3/TRBV12-4,TRBJ2-1,TRBD2